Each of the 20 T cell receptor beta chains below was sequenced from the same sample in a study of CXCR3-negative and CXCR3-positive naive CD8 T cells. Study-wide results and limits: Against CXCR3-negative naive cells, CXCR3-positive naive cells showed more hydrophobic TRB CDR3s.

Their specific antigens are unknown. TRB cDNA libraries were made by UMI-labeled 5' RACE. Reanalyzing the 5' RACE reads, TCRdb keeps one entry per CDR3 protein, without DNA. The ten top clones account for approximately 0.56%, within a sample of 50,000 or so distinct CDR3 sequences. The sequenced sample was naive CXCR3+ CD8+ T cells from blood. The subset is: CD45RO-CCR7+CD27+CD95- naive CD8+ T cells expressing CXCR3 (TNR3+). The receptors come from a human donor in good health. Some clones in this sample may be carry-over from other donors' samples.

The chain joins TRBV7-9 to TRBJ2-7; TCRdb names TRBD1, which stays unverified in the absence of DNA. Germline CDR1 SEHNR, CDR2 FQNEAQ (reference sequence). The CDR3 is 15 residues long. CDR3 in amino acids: CASSLVPPGVDEQYF. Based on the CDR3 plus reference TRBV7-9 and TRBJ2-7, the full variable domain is DTGVSQNPRHKITKRGQNVTFRCDPISEHNRLYWYRQTLGQGPEFLTYFQNEAQLEKSRLLSDRFSAERPKGSFSTLEIQRTEQGDSAMYLCASSLVPPGVDEQYFGPGTRLTVT.

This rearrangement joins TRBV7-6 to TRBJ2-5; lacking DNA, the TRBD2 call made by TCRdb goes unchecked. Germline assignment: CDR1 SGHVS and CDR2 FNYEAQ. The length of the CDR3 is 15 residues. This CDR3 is CASSIIGGGKETQYF.

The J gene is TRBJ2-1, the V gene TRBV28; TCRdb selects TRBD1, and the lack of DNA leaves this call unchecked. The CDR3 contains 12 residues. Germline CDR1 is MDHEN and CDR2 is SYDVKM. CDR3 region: CASSPGNNEQFF.

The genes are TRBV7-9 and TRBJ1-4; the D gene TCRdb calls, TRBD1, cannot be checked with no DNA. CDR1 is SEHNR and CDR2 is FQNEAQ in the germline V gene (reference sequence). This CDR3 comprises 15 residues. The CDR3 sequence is CASSPGTAPAEKLFF.

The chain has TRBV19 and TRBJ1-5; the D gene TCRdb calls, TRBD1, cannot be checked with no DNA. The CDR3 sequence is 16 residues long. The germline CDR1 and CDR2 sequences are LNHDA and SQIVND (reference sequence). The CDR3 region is CASRDPGGYSNQPQHF.

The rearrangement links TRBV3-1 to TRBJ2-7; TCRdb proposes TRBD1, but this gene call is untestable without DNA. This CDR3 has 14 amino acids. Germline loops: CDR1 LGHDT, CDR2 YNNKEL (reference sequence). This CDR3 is CASSPRQGAEEQYF.

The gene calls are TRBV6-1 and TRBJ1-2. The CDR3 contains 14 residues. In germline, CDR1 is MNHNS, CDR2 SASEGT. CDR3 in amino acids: CASSETGIAYGYTF.

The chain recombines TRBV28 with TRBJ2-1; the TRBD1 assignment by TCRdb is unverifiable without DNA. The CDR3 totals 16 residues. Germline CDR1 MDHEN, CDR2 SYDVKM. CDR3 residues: CASSPRGGAAYNEQFF.

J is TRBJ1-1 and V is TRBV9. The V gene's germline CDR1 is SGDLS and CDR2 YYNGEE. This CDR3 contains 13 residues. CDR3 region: CASSVYYETEAFF.

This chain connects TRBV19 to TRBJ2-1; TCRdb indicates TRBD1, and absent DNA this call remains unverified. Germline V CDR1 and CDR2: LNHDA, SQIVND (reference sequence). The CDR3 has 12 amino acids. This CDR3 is CASSPLPDEQFF.

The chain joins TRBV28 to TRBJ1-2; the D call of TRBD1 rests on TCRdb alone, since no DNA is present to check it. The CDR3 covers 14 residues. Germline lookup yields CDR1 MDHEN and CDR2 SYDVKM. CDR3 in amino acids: CASSLLGTVGFYTF.

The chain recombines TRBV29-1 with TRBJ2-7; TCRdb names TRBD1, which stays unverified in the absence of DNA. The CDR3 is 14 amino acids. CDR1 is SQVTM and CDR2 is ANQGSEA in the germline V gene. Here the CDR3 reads CSVEDRAESYEQYF.

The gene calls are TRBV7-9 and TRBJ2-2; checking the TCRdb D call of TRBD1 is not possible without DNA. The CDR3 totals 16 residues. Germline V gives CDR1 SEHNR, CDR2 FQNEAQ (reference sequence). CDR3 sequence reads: CASSFMPPSMTGELFF. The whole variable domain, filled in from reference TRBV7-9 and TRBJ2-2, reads DTGVSQNPRHKITKRGQNVTFRCDPISEHNRLYWYRQTLGQGPEFLTYFQNEAQLEKSRLLSDRFSAERPKGSFSTLEIQRTEQGDSAMYLCASSFMPPSMTGELFFGEGSRLTVL.

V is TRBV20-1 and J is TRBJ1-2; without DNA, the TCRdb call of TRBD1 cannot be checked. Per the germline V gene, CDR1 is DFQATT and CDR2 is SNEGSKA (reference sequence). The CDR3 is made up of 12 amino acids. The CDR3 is CSARVPGDGYTF.

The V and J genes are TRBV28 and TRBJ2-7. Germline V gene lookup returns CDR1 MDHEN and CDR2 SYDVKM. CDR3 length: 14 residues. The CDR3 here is CASSRGLGAYEQYF. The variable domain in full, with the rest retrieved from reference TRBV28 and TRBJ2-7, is DVKVTQSSRYLVKRTGEKVFLECVQDMDHENMFWYRQDPGLGLRLIYFSYDVKMKEKGDIPEGYSVSREKKERFSLILESASTNQTSMYLCASSRGLGAYEQYFGPGTRLTVT.

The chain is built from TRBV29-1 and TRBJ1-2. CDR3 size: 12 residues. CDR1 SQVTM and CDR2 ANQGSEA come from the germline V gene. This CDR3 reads CSVEGSVYGYTF.

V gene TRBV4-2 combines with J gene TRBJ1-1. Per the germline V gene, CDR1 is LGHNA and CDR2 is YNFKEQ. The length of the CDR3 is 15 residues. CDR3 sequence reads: CASSQKGLLVTEAFF.

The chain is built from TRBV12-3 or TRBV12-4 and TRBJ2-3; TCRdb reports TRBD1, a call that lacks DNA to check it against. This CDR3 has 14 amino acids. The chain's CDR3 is CASSSTGSLDTQYF.

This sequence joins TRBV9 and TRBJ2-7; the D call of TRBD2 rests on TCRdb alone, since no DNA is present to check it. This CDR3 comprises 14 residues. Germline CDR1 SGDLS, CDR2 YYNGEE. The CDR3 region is CASSARLAPREQYF.

CDR3 loop: CASSGAEETQYF. This chain joins TRBV6-2 or TRBV6-3 and TRBJ2-5. The germline V gene has CDR1 MNHEY and CDR2 SVGEGT. This CDR3 is 12 amino acids long.